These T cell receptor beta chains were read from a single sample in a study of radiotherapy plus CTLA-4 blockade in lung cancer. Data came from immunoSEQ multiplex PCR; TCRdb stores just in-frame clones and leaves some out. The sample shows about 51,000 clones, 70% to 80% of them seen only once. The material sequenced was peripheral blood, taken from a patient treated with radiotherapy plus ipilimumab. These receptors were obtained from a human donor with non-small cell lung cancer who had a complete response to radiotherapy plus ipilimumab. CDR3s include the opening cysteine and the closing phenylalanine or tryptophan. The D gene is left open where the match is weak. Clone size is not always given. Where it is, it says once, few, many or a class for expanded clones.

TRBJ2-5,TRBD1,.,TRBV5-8,CASSRDRRKTQYF,TGTGCCAGCAGCCGGGACAGGAGAAAGACCCAGTACTTC
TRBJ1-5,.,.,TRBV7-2,CASSLMANNNQPQHF,TGTGCCAGCAGCCTTATGGCCAACAACAATCAGCCCCAGCATTTT
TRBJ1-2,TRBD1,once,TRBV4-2,CASSLWTGGEENYGYTF,TGTGCCAGCAGCCTTTGGACAGGGGGCGAGGAGAACTATGGCTACACCTTC
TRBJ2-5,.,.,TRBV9,CASSVGGTLQETQYF,TGTGCCAGCAGCGTAGGGGGCACCCTCCAAGAGACCCAGTACTTC
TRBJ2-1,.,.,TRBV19,CASSISRAANNEQFF,TGTGCCAGTAGTATATCGAGGGCCGCGAACAATGAGCAGTTCTTC
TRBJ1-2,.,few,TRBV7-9,CASSRAGGDGYTF,TGTGCCAGCAGCCGAGCGGGGGGGGATGGCTACACCTTC
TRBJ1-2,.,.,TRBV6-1,CASSEQGWGYTF,TGTGCCAGCAGTGAACAGGGGTGGGGCTACACCTTC
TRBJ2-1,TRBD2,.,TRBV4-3,CASSQDLSGRARTLGEQFF,TGCGCCAGCAGCCAAGATCTTAGCGGGAGGGCGAGGACTCTAGGTGAGCAGTTCTTC
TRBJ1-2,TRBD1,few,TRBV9,CASSPRGTGGIGDGYTF,TGTGCCAGCAGCCCTCGGGGGACAGGGGGAATAGGAGATGGCTACACCTTC
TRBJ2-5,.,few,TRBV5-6,CASSFQGSKGTQYF,TGTGCCAGCAGCTTCCAGGGGTCCAAAGGGACCCAGTACTTC
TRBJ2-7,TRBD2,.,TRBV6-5,CASSGRTSGLYEQYF,TGTGCCAGCAGTGGGCGGACTAGCGGCCTATACGAGCAGTACTTC
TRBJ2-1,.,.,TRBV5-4,CASSLTGANNEQFF,TGTGCCAGCAGCTTAACGGGAGCAAACAATGAGCAGTTCTTC
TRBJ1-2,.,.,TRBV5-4,CASSLKRGIYGYTF,TGTGCCAGCAGCTTGAAGAGGGGGATTTATGGCTACACCTTC
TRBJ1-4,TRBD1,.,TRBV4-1,CASSQADRENEKLFF,TGCGCCAGCAGCCAGGCCGACAGGGAGAATGAAAAACTGTTTTTT
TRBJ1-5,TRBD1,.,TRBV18,CASSPKQTGGGNQPQHF,TGTGCCAGCTCACCCAAACAGACAGGGGGCGGGAATCAGCCCCAGCATTTT
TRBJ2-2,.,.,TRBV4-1,CASSQLRRTGSNTGELFF,TGCGCCAGCAGCCAATTACGCCGAACAGGGTCGAACACCGGGGAGCTGTTTTTT
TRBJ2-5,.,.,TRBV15,CATSRDRTAQFGETQYF,TGTGCCACCAGCAGAGATAGAACAGCTCAGTTCGGAGAGACCCAGTACTTC
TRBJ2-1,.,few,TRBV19,CASSPSGQSLSLLSYNEQFF,TGTGCCAGTAGTCCTTCGGGACAATCTTTGTCCTTGTTGTCCTACAATGAGCAGTTCTTC
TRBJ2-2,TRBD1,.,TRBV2,CASDRGRPVGTGELFF,TGTGCCAGCGACAGGGGGCGCCCGGTCGGCACCGGGGAGCTGTTTTTT
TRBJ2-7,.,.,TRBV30,CAGQGGTYEQYF,TGTGCCGGCCAGGGGGGAACCTACGAGCAGTACTTC
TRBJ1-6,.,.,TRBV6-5,CASRTGGPFDSPLHF,TGTGCCAGCAGGACGGGGGGACCTTTTGATTCACCCCTCCACTTT
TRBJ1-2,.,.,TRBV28,CASSLFATGSNYGYTF,TGTGCCAGCAGTTTGTTCGCGACAGGATCAAACTATGGCTACACCTTC
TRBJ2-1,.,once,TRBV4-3,CASSQDQTGGYNEQFF,TGCGCCAGCAGCCAAGATCAAACAGGCGGATACAATGAGCAGTTCTTC
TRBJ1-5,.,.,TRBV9,CASSVGVLTSNQPQHF,TGTGCCAGCAGCGTGGGAGTCCTTACTAGCAATCAGCCCCAGCATTTT
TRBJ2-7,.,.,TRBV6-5,CASRRPDSSYEQYF,TGTGCCAGCAGACGCCCGGACAGCTCCTACGAGCAGTACTTC
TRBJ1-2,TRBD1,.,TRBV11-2,CASSLVPGQGYYGYTF,TGTGCCAGCAGCTTAGTTCCGGGACAGGGTTACTATGGCTACACCTTC
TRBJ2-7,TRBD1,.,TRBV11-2,CASSLRATGGYEQYF,TGTGCCAGCAGCTTACGAGCAACAGGGGGCTACGAGCAGTACTTC
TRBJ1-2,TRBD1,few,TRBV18,CASSGQGDYGYTF,TGTGCCAGCTCAGGACAGGGCGACTATGGCTACACCTTC
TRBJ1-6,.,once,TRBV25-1,CASTSSRTRLANSPLHF,TGTGCCAGCACCAGCTCCCGGACACGGCTGGCGAATTCACCCCTCCACTTT
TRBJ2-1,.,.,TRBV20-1,CSGSGEEQFF,TGCAGTGGTTCTGGTGAGGAGCAGTTCTTC
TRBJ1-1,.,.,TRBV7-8,CASSSIRSVLNTEAFF,TGTGCCAGCAGCTCGATCCGTTCGGTTCTGAACACTGAAGCTTTCTTT
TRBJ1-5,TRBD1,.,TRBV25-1,CASSDNRGMGNQPQHF,TGTGCCAGCAGTGACAACAGGGGAATGGGCAATCAGCCCCAGCATTTT
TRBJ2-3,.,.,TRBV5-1,CASSSDSSTDTQYF,TGCGCCAGCAGCTCCGACAGTAGCACAGATACGCAGTATTTT
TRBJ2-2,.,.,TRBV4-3,CASSQDFNTGELFF,TGCGCCAGCAGCCAAGACTTTAACACCGGGGAGCTGTTTTTT
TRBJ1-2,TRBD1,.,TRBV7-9,CASSPSGQGAGGYTF,TGTGCCAGCAGCCCTAGTGGACAGGGGGCCGGTGGCTACACCTTC
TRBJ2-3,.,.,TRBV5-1,CASMGPGDTQYF,TGCGCCAGCATGGGGCCCGGGGATACGCAGTATTTT
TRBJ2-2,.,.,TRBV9,CASSPRVRDTGELFF,TGTGCCAGCAGCCCCCGGGTGAGGGACACCGGGGAGCTGTTTTTT
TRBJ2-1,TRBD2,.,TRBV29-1,CSVPLNPRLAGGPSSYNEQFF,TGCAGCGTCCCCCTCAACCCCCGGCTAGCGGGAGGGCCGAGCTCCTACAATGAGCAGTTCTTC
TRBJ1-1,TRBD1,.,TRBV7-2,CASSFTGTGITEAFF,TGTGCCAGCAGCTTTACCGGGACAGGGATCACTGAAGCTTTCTTT
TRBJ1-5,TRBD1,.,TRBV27,CASRKGQVNQPQHF,TGTGCCAGCAGAAAGGGACAGGTAAATCAGCCCCAGCATTTT
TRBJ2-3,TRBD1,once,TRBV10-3,CAIGWLGGNTDTQYF,TGTGCCATCGGATGGTTAGGGGGCAACACAGATACGCAGTATTTT
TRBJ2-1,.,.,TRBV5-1,CASSRGGDAYNEQFF,TGCGCCAGCAGCCGCGGGGGCGATGCCTACAATGAGCAGTTCTTC
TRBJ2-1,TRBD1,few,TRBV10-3,CAIGGQIYNEQFF,TGTGCCATCGGGGGACAGATCTACAATGAGCAGTTCTTC
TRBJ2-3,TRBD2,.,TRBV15,CATSRGTSGRTDTQYF,TGTGCCACCAGCAGAGGGACTAGCGGGAGGACAGATACGCAGTATTTT
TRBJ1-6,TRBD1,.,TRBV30,CAWTVGDRGRSPLHF,TGTGCCTGGACCGTGGGGGACAGGGGAAGATCACCCCTCCACTTT
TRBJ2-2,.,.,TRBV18,CASSPSDGELFF,TGTGCCAGCTCACCCTCAGACGGGGAGCTGTTTTTT
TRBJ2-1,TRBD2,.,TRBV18,CASSPGREGLLDEQFF,TGTGCCAGCTCACCAGGTCGGGAGGGACTTTTGGATGAGCAGTTCTTC
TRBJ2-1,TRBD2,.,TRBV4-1,CASSQVIAGSSYNEQFF,TGCGCCAGCAGCCAAGTAATAGCGGGAAGCTCCTACAATGAGCAGTTCTTC
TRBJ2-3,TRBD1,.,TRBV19,CASKDRATDTQYF,TGTGCCAGTAAAGACAGGGCCACAGATACGCAGTATTTT
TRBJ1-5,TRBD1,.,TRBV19,CASSIDPGQAGQPQHF,TGTGCCAGTAGTATAGATCCGGGACAGGCTGGACAGCCCCAGCATTTT